Presented here are 2 T cell receptor beta chains from one specimen sequenced in a study of CD8 T cell repertoires and HIV-1 epitope variants. Clones were read by immunoSEQ multiplex PCR, and TCRdb kept only the in-frame ones, dropping some. The table shows about 90,000 clones, with 70% to 75% occurring only once. Sequencing was carried out using uncultured baseline CD8+ T cells from peripheral blood mononuclear cells (PBMCs). The receptor source for this set is a male donor with HIV.

The V gene is TRBV7-8, the J gene TRBJ1-3; TRBD1 is a possible D gene (5 bases). This CDR3 has 15 amino acids. CDR1 and CDR2 (germline): SGHVS, FQNEAQ. V shed 5 bases and J shed 0 bases, with 11 bases lying between them. The CDR3: CASSPVGASGNTIYF. The CDR3 DNA is TGTGCCAGCAGCCCCGTCGGGGCCTCTGGAAACACCATATATTTT.

Points on this clone: At the DNA level, this CDR3 is encoded by other sequences in the same sample as well. This CDR3 reads CASSFRGAETQYF. The CDR3 region has the DNA TGTGCCAGCAGCTTTAGGGGTGCGGAGACCCAGTACTTC. This chain links TRBV5-4 with TRBJ2-5, with D perhaps matching TRBD1 (5 bases). The CDR3 spans 13 residues. The germline gives CDR1 SGHNT, CDR2 YYREEE (reference sequence). V was shortened by 2 bases and J by 5 bases, with 10 bases between the two germline ends.